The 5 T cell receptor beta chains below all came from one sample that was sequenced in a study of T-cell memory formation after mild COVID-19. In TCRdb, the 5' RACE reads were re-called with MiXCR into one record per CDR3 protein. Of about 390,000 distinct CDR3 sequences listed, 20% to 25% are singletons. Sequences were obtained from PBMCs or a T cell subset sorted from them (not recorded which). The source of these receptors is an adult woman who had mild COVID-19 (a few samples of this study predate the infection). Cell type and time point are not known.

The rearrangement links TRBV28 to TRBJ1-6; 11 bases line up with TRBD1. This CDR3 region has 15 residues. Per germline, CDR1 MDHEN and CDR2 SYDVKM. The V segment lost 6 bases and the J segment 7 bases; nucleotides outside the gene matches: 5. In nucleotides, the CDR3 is TGTGCCAGCAGCCGTGGGACAGGGGGAAATTCACCCCTCCACTTT. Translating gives CASSRGTGGNSPLHF.

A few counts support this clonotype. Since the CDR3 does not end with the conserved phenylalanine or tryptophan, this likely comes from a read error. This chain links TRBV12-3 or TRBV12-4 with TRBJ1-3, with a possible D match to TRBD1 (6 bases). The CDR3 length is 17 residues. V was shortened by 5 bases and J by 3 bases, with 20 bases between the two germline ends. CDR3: CASSRPPGASGGNTIYL. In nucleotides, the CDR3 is TGTGCCAGCAGTCGACCTCCAGGGGCTTCGGGTGGAAACACCATATATCTT.

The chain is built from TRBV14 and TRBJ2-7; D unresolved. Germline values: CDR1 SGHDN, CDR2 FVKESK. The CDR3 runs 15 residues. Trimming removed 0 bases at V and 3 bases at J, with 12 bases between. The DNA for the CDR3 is TGTGCCAGCAGCCAAGATTCGGTTTCCTACTACGAGCAGTACTTC. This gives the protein CASSQDSVSYYEQYF.

In DNA, the CDR3 is TGTGCCAGCAGCCCTCTGAGGGGAGAGACCCAGTACTTC. This encodes CASSPLRGETQYF. This rearrangement joins TRBV12-3 or TRBV12-4 to TRBJ2-5; tentatively, D is TRBD1 or TRBD2 (5 bases each). V lost 6 bases to trimming and J lost 4 bases, with 12 bases between them. This CDR3 is 13 amino acids long.

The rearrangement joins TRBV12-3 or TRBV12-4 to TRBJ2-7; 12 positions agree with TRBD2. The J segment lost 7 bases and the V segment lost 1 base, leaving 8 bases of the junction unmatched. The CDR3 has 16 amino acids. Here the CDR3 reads CASSLGLAGVLDEQYF. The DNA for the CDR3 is TGTGCCAGCAGTTTAGGACTAGCGGGAGTACTGGATGAGCAGTACTTC.